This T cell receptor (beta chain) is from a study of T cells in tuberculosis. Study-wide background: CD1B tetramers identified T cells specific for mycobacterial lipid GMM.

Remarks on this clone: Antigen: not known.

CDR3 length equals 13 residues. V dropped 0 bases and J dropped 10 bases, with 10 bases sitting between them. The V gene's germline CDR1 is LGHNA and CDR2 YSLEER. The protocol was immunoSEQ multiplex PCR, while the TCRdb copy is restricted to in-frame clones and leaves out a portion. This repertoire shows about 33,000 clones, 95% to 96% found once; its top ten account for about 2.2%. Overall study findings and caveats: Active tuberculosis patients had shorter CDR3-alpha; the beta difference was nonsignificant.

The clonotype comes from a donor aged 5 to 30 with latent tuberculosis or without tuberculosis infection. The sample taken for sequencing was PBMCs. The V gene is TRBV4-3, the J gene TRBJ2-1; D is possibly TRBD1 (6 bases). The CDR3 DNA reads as TGCGCCAGCAGCCAAGATGTCGACAGGGAGCAGTTCTTC. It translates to CASSQDVDREQFF.